These 23 T cell receptor beta chains were all obtained from the same sample, sequenced in a study of blood T cells in healthy people across ages. Sample-barcoded 5' priming and a J-beta primer mix drove a second PCR of 7 to 11 cycles. TCRdb used MiXCR to reprocess the 5' RACE reads, holding one entry per CDR3 protein. Seen here are about 1.4 million distinct CDR3 sequences, around 59% observed once, and the top ten hold 6.7%. Sequencing was performed on blood. The receptors derive from a man aged 18 to 30 in good health.

V usage is TRBV25-1 and J usage is TRBJ2-5; D gene uncertain. The J call may be wrong; the DNA end is better matched by TRBJ2-1. Germline CDR1 and CDR2: MGHDK and SYGVNS. CDR3 size: 10 residues. Here the CDR3 reads CASSDATQFF. The CDR3 DNA reads TGTGCCAGCAGTGATGCGACCCAGTTCTTC.

V is TRBV6-1 and J is TRBJ2-2; TRBD2 matches at 8 bases. The CDR3 runs 17 residues. The germline gives CDR1 MNHNS, CDR2 SASEGT. J lost 7 bases, V lost 5 bases, and 15 bases had no gene match. This CDR3 is CASSPQGLVRGNGELFF. The CDR3 nucleotides are TGTGCCAGCAGTCCTCAGGGACTAGTAAGGGGAAACGGGGAGCTGTTTTTT.

The chain is built from TRBV5-5 and TRBJ2-3; D is unclear. Germline CDR1 and CDR2: SGHKS and YYEKEE (reference sequence). The CDR3 length is 16 residues. V was clipped by 4 bases and J by 2 bases, with 17 bases between them. The CDR3 nucleotides read TGTGCCAGCAGCCAACGCCCAAGCTTAACCACAGATACGCAGTATTTT. Protein sequence: CASSQRPSLTTDTQYF.

The V call is TRBV20-1, the J call TRBJ2-3; D may be TRBD2 (5 bases). Per the germline V gene, CDR1 is DFQATT and CDR2 is SNEGSKA (reference sequence). The CDR3 consists of 14 residues. Trimming left V 7 bases short and J 7 bases short, with 21 bases between. CDR3 loop: CSGQNGLATNTQYF. CDR3 in DNA: TGCAGTGGCCAAAACGGACTCGCGACTAATACGCAGTATTTT.

This chain links TRBV12-3 or TRBV12-4 with TRBJ2-6; D perhaps matches TRBD1 (6 bases). V was pared by 6 bases and J by 2 bases, with 11 bases between. This CDR3 is built from 15 residues. This CDR3 is CASRSDRTGANVLTF. The CDR3 DNA is TGTGCCAGCAGGTCAGACAGGACTGGGGCCAACGTCCTGACTTTC.

The rearrangement joins TRBV28 to TRBJ2-7; D unresolved. The CDR3 is made up of 14 amino acids. V shed 5 bases and J shed 1 base, with 12 bases lying between them. The germline CDR1 and CDR2 sequences are MDHEN and SYDVKM. The CDR3 protein is CASSRNGQSYEQYF. The CDR3 nucleotides read TGTGCCAGCAGTCGGAACGGGCAGTCCTACGAGCAGTACTTC.

This rearrangement joins TRBV5-1 to TRBJ2-7; possible D gene TRBD1, 6 bases. The CDR3 contains 15 residues. V was pared by 0 bases and J by 3 bases, with 13 bases between. CDR1 and CDR2 (germline): SGHRS, YFSETQ. The DNA of the CDR3 is TGCGCCAGCAGCTTGGTTGGACAGCCCCACTACGAGCAGTACTTC. Encoded protein: CASSLVGQPHYEQYF.

The J gene is TRBJ2-7, the V gene TRBV29-1; D gene ambiguous. The germline V gene encodes CDR1 SQVTM and CDR2 ANQGSEA. This CDR3 is 13 amino acids long. Trimming shortened V by 4 bases and J by 2 bases, and 12 bases separated the two germline ends. The CDR3 region has the DNA TGCAGCGTTGGGGCAGGTCCAACCTACGAGCAGTACTTC. It codes for CSVGAGPTYEQYF.

The chain recombines TRBV20-1 with TRBJ1-2; 9 bases are a match to TRBD1. Germline-derived CDR1 and CDR2 are DFQATT and SNEGSKA (reference sequence). The V and J ends lost 2 bases and 4 bases, in that order; junction bases with no gene match: 11. This CDR3 is 16 amino acids long. This chain's CDR3 is CSARRTGEASGYGYTF. Here the CDR3 DNA reads TGCAGTGCTAGAAGGACAGGGGAGGCCTCTGGCTATGGCTACACCTTC.

This clonotype was detected only a few times. The chain couples TRBV6-4 to TRBJ2-1; D call uncertain. Germline CDR1 is MRHNA and CDR2 is SNTAGT. CDR3 length equals 15 residues. V was shortened by 0 bases and J by 2 bases, with 8 bases between the two germline ends. Here the CDR3 reads CASSDSNGPYNEQFF. Here the CDR3 DNA reads TGTGCCAGCAGTGACTCGAATGGACCCTACAATGAGCAGTTCTTC.

The J gene is TRBJ2-5, the V gene TRBV25-1; D is uncertain. The CDR3 is 12 amino acids. CDR1 is MGHDK and CDR2 is SYGVNS in the germline V gene. Trimming pared 0 bases from V and 5 bases from J, leaving 4 bases between. CDR3 residues: CASSEYSETQYF. CDR3 in DNA: TGTGCCAGCAGTGAATATAGCGAGACCCAGTACTTC.

This sequence joins TRBV12-3 or TRBV12-4 and TRBJ1-6, with 7 bases fitting TRBD1. This CDR3 contains 15 residues. V was pared by 0 bases and J by 9 bases, with 5 bases of the junction left unmatched. The CDR3 sequence is CASSLARQGPSPLHF. CDR3 in DNA: TGTGCCAGCAGTTTAGCTCGACAGGGCCCTTCACCCCTCCACTTT.

The J gene is TRBJ2-1, the V gene TRBV18; D is possibly TRBD1 (5 bases). The germline gives CDR1 KGHSH, CDR2 LQKENI. The CDR3 is 13 residues long. V lost 6 bases and J 3 bases, leaving 9 bases between the germline ends. CDR3 amino acids: CASSGQVYNEQFF. DNA for the CDR3: TGTGCCAGCTCGGGGCAGGTCTACAATGAGCAGTTCTTC. The full variable domain, rest sourced from reference TRBV18 and TRBJ2-1, is NAGVMQNPRHLVRRRGQEARLRCSPMKGHSHVYWYRQLPEEGLKFMVYLQKENIIDESGMPKERFSAEFPKEGPSILRIQQVVRGDSAAYFCASSGQVYNEQFFGPGTRLTVL.

Comments on this clonotype: A much bigger clone sits one base away, suggesting this may be a read error. This chain uses TRBV5-1 with TRBJ2-7; 8 positions agree with TRBD2. V dropped 6 bases and J dropped 3; count of bases not matched to a gene: 11. The CDR3 has 15 residues. Germline loops: CDR1 SGHRS, CDR2 YFSETQ. This CDR3 is CASTVAGWGGYEQYF. DNA for the CDR3: TGCGCCAGCACTGTAGCGGGATGGGGAGGCTACGAGCAGTACTTC.

The rearrangement links TRBV20-1 to TRBJ2-5; D tentatively fits TRBD1 or TRBD2 (5 bases each). The J call may be in error: the DNA end matches TRBJ2-7 better. The CDR3 extends over 15 amino acids. The germline gives CDR1 DFQATT, CDR2 SNEGSKA (reference sequence). CDR3 coding DNA: TGCAGTGCTAGGACCGGGGCCCACTCGAGCGACGAGCAGTACTTC. Translated, it gives CSARTGAHSSDEQYF.

The chain joins TRBV20-1 to TRBJ2-7; D uncertain. The CDR3 covers 13 residues. Trimming took off 3 bases at V and 1 base at J, with 10 bases between the two ends. Germline lookup yields CDR1 DFQATT and CDR2 SNEGSKA (reference sequence). CDR3 in DNA: TGCAGTGCTAGGATGCTAATTTCCTACGAGCAGTACTTC. It is translated as CSARMLISYEQYF.

Here the CDR3 DNA reads TGTGCCAGCAGCTTAGTGACGACTTTCGCCTACGAGCAGTACTTC. Its translation: CASSLVTTFAYEQYF. The chain joins TRBV11-2 to TRBJ2-7, with D hard to call. V lost 1 base, J lost 2 bases, and 12 bases lay in between. Germline CDR1 is SGHAT and CDR2 is FQNNGV. The CDR3 spans 15 residues. Full variable domain (outside the CDR3, taken from reference TRBV11-2 and TRBJ2-7): EAGVAQSPRYKIIEKRQSVAFWCNPISGHATLYWYQQILGQGPKLLIQFQNNGVVDDSQLPKDRFSAERLKGVDSTLKIQPAKLEDSAVYLCASSLVTTFAYEQYFGPGTRLTVT.

The chain combines TRBV7-9 with TRBJ2-1, with D possibly being TRBD2 (6 bases). V dropped 2 bases and J dropped 0 bases, with 11 bases sitting between them. This CDR3 has 16 amino acids. Germline V lookup: CDR1 SEHNR, CDR2 FQNEAQ (reference sequence). This CDR3 is CASSLLGLPSYNEQFF. CDR3 in DNA: TGTGCCAGCAGCTTACTTGGACTACCCTCCTACAATGAGCAGTTCTTC.

This clonotype appeared a single time. This rearrangement joins TRBV5-6 to TRBJ2-1; tentative D call: TRBD1 (6 bases). V dropped 4 bases and J dropped 4 bases, with 15 bases sitting between them. This CDR3 region has 15 residues. Per the germline V gene, CDR1 is SGHDT and CDR2 is YYEEEE. The CDR3 loop reads CASSEQGPRYNEQFF. The CDR3 DNA reads as TGTGCCAGCAGCGAACAGGGTCCTAGGTACAATGAGCAGTTCTTC. Drawing the rest from reference TRBV5-6 and TRBJ2-1, the complete variable domain is DAGVTQSPTHLIKTRGQQVTLRCSPKSGHDTVSWYQQALGQGPQFIFQYYEEEERQRGNFPDRFSGHQFPNYSSELNVNALLLGDSALYLCASSEQGPRYNEQFFGPGTRLTVL.

This chain links TRBV2 with TRBJ1-5; no firm D call. CDR3 length: 14 residues. Germline V gene lookup returns CDR1 SNHLY and CDR2 FYNNEI. Trimming stripped 0 bases from V and 3 bases from J, with 6 bases between. CDR3 sequence (DNA): TGTGCCAGCAGTGAAGCAAGGGCCAATCAGCCCCAGCATTTT. This encodes CASSEARANQPQHF.

This clonotype has more than one count but fewer than ten. CDR3 amino acids: CSAAGTSSYNEQFF. The CDR3 DNA is TGCAGTGCGGCCGGGACTAGCTCCTACAATGAGCAGTTCTTC. The chain recombines TRBV20-1 with TRBJ2-1; TRBD2 matches at 8 bases. Per the germline V gene, CDR1 is DFQATT and CDR2 is SNEGSKA (reference sequence). After removal of 6 bases from V and 0 bases from J, the junction contained 4 bases not matched to a gene. The CDR3 runs to 14 residues.

The chain employs TRBV20-1 and TRBJ2-3, with D hard to call. This CDR3 comprises 13 residues. Trimming removed 3 bases from V and 2 bases from J, with 9 bases in between. Germline-derived CDR1 and CDR2 are DFQATT and SNEGSKA (reference sequence). The CDR3 nucleotides read TGCAGTGCTAGGGTTGAATCCACAGATACGCAGTATTTT. This translates into CSARVESTDTQYF.

The rearrangement links TRBV20-1 to TRBJ2-5; 8 nucleotides agree with TRBD1. This CDR3 has 17 amino acids. Unmatched junction bases numbered 12, after V lost 3 bases and J lost 0 bases. CDR1 is DFQATT, CDR2 SNEGSKA, per germline (reference sequence). The CDR3 nucleotides read TGCAGTGCTAGGACCGGGACAGGTTCCCGGTACCAAGAGACCCAGTACTTC. Amino acid sequence: CSARTGTGSRYQETQYF.